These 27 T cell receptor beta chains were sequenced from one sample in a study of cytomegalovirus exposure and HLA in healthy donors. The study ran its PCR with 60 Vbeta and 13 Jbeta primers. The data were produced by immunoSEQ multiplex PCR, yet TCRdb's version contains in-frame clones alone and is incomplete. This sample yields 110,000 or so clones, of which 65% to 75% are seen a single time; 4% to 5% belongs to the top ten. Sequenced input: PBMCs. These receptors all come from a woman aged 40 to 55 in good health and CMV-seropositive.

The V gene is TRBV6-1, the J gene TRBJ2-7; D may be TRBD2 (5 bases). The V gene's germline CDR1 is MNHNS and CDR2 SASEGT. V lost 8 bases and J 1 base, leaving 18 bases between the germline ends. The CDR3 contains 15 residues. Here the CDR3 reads CASSSGYTRSYEQYF. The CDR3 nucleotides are TGTGCCAGCTCTTCGGGCTATACTAGGTCCTACGAGCAGTACTTC.

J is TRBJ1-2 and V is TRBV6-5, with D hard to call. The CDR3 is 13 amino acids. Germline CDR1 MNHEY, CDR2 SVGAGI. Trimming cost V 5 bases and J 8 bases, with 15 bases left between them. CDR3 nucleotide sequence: TGTGCCAGCAGTGAGACGCCTAAGAGGGGCTACACCTTC. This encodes CASSETPKRGYTF.

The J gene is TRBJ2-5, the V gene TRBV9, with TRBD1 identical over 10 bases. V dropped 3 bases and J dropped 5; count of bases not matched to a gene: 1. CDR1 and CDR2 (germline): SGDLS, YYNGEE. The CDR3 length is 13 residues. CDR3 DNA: TGTGCCAGCAGCGCGGGACAGGGGGAGACCCAGTACTTC. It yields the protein CASSAGQGETQYF. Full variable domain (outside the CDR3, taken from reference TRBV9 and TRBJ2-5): DSGVTQTPKHLITATGQRVTLRCSPRSGDLSVYWYQQSLDQGLQFLIQYYNGEERAKGNILERFSAQQFPDLHSELNLSSLELGDSALYFCASSAGQGETQYFGPGTRLLVL.

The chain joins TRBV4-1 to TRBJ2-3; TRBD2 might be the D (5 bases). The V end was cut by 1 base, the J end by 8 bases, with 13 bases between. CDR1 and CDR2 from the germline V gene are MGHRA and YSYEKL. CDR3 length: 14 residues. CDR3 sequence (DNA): TGCGCCAGCAGCCAAGCTCAACGGGGAGCTACGCAGTATTTT. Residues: CASSQAQRGATQYF.

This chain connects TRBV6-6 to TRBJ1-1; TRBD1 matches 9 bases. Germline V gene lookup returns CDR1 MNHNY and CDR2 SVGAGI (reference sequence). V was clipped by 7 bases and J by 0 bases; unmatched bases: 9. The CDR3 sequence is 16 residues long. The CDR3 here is CASIIQGAPLNTEAFF. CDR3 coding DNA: TGTGCCAGCATCATACAGGGGGCGCCTTTGAACACTGAAGCTTTCTTT.

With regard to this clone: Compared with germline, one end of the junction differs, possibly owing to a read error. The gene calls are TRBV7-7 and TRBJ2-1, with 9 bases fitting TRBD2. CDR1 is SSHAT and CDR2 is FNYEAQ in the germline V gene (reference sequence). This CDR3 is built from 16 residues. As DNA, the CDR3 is TGTGCTAGCAGCCCTCTCTTAGCGGGGGAGTACAATGAGCAGTTCTTC. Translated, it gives CASSPLLAGEYNEQFF.

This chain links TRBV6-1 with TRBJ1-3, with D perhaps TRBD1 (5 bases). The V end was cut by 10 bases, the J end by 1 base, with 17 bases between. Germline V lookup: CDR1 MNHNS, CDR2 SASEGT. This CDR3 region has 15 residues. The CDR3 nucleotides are TGTGCCACTACCCCGGCGGGGGGGTCTGGAAACACCATATATTTT. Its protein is CATTPAGGSGNTIYF.

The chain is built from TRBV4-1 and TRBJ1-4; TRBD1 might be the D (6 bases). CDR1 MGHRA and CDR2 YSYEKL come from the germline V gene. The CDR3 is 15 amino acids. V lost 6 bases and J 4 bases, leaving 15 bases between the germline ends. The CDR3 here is CASSPSGAGNEKLFF. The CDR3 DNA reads TGCGCCAGCAGTCCCTCAGGGGCTGGTAATGAAAAACTGTTTTTT.

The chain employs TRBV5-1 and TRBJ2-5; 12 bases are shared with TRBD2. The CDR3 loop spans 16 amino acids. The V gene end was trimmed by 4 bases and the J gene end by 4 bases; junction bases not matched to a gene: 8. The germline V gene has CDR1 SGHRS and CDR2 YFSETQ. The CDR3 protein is CASSLILAGGRETQYF. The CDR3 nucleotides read TGCGCCAGCAGCCTGATCCTAGCGGGGGGGCGAGAGACCCAGTACTTC.

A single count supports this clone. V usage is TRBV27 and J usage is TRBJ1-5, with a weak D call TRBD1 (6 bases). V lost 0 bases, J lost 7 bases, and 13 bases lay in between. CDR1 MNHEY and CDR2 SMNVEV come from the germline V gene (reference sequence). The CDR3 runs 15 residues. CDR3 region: CASSLSRGGLQPQHF. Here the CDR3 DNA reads TGTGCCAGCAGTTTATCGAGAGGGGGTCTCCAGCCCCAGCATTTT.

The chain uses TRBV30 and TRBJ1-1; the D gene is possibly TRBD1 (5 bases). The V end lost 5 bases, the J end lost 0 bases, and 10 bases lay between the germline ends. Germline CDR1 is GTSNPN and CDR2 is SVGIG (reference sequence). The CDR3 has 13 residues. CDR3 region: CAWQGKVNTEAFF. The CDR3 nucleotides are TGTGCCTGGCAGGGAAAGGTGAACACTGAAGCTTTCTTT. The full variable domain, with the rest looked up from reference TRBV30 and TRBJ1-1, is SQTIHQWPATLVQPVGSPLSLECTVEGTSNPNLYWYRQAAGRGLQLLFYSVGIGQISSEVPQNLSASRPQDRQFILSSKKLLLSDSGFYLCAWQGKVNTEAFFGQGTRLTVV.

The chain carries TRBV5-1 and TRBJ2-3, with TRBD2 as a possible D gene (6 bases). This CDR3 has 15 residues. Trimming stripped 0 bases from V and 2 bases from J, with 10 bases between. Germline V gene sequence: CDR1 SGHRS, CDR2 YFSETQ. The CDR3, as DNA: TGCGCCAGCAGCTTGGGGGACTTACTCACAGATACGCAGTATTTT. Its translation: CASSLGDLLTDTQYF.

The CDR3 coding sequence is TGTGCCAGCCTCCTTTTGGGCGGGGCCCACTCTGGGGAGCAGTACTTC. Translation gives CASLLLGGAHSGEQYF. The V gene is TRBV5-6, the J gene TRBJ2-7; D is perhaps TRBD2 (6 bases). V lost 7 bases and J lost 7, with 27 bases in between. Per the germline V gene, CDR1 is SGHDT and CDR2 is YYEEEE. The length of the CDR3 is 16 residues.

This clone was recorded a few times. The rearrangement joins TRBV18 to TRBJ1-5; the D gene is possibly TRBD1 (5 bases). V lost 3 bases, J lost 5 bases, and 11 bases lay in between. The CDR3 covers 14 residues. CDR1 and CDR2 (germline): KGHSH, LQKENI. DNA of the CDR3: TGTGCCAGCTCACCGGGCCCGGGGGATCAGCCCCAGCATTTT. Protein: CASSPGPGDQPQHF.

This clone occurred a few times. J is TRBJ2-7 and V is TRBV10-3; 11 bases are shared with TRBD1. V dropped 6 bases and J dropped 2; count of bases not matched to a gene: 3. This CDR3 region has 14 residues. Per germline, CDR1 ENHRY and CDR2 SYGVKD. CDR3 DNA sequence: TGTGCCATCAGGGGACAGGGGGAACCCTACGAGCAGTACTTC. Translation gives CAIRGQGEPYEQYF.

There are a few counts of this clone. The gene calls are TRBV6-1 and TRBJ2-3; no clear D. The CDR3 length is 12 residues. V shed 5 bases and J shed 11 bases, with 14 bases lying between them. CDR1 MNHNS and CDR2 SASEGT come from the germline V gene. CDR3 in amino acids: CASSPRNAEQYF. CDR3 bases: TGTGCCAGCAGTCCGAGGAACGCTGAGCAGTATTTT.

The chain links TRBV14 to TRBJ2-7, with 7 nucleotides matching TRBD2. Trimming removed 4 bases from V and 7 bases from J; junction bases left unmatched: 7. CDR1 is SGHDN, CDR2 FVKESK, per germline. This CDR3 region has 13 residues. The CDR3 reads CASSPGLGREQYF. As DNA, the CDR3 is TGTGCCAGCAGCCCCGGACTAGGGCGGGAGCAGTACTTC.

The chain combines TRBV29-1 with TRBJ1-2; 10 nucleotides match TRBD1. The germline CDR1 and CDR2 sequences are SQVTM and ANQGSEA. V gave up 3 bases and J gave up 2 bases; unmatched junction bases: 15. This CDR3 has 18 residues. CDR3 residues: CSVDGQGIRQGANYGYTF. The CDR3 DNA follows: TGCAGCGTTGACGGTCAGGGGATACGACAGGGGGCAAACTATGGCTACACCTTC.

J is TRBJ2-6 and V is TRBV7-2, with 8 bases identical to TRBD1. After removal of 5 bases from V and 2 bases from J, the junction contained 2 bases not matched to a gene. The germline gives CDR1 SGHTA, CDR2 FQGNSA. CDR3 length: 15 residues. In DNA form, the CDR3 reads TGTGCCAGCAGCCCACAGGGGGCTGGGGCCAACGTCCTGACTTTC. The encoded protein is CASSPQGAGANVLTF. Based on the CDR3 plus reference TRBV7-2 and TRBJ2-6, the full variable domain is GAGVSQSPSNKVTEKGKDVELRCDPISGHTALYWYRQSLGQGLEFLIYFQGNSAPDKSGLPSDRFSAERTGGSVSTLTIQRTQQEDSAVYLCASSPQGAGANVLTFGAGSRLTVL.

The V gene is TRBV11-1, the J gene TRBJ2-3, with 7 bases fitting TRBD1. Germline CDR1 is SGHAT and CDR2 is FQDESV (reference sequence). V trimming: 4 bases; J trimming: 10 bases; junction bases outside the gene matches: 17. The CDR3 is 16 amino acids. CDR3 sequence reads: CASSSPSGTDLMAQYF. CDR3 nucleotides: TGTGCCAGCAGCTCTCCTTCCGGGACAGATCTAATGGCGCAGTATTTT.

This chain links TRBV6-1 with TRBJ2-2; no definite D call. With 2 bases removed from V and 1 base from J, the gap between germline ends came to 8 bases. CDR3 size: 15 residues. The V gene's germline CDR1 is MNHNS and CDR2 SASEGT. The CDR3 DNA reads TGTGCCAGCAGTGAAATACAGCTGAACACCGGGGAGCTGTTTTTT. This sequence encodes CASSEIQLNTGELFF.

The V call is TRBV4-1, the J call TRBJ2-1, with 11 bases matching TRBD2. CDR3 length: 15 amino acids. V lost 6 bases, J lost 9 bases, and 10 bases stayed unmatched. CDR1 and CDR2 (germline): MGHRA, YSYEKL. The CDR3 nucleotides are TGCGCCAGCAGTTCGATAGCGGGGGGGCTGGGTGAGCAGTTCTTC. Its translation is CASSSIAGGLGEQFF.

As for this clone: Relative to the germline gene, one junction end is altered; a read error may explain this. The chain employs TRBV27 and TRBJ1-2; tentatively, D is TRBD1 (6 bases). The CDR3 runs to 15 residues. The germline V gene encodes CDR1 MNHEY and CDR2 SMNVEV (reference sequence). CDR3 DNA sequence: TGTGCCAGCAGTCTATCTCAGGGGTCGCCCTATGGCTACACCTTC. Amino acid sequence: CASSLSQGSPYGYTF.

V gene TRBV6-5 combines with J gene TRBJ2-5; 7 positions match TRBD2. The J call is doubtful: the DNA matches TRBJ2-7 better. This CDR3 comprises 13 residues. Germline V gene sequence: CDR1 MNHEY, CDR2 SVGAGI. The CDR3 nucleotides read TGTGCCAGCAGTTACTCGGGGAGGGACGAGCAGTACTTC. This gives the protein CASSYSGRDEQYF.

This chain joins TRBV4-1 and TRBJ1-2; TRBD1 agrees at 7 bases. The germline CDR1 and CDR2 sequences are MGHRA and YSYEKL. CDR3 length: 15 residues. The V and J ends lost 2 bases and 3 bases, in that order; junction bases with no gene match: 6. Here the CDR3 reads CASSQTSQGDYGYTF. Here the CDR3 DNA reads TGCGCCAGCAGCCAAACCTCCCAGGGGGACTATGGCTACACCTTC.

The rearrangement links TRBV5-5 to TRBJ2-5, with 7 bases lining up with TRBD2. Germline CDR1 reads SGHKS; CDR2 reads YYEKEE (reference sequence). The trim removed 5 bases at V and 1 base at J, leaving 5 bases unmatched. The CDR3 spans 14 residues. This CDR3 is CASRVGGGQETQYF. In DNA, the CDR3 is TGTGCCAGCAGGGTTGGGGGGGGCCAAGAGACCCAGTACTTC.

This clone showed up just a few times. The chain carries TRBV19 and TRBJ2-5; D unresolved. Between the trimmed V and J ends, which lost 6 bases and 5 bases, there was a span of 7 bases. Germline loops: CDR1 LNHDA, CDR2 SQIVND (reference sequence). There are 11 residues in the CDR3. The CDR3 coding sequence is TGTGCCAGTAGGCAGTCGGAGACCCAGTACTTC. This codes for CASRQSETQYF.